This entry lists 24 T cell receptor beta chains sequenced from one sample in a study of cytomegalovirus exposure and HLA in healthy donors. PCR amplification relied on 60 Vbeta primers (plus 13 Jbeta primers). Sequencing was performed with immunoSEQ multiplex PCR; in TCRdb, only in-frame clones are kept and a portion is missing. The data contain approximately 80,000 clones, more than 70% of them seen just once; the ten biggest clones take up around 2.5%. The sequenced material came from PBMCs. The receptors come from a male donor in good health and CMV-seropositive.

This chain uses TRBV5-4 with TRBJ2-7; TRBD2 matches 9 bases. J lost 5 bases, V lost 4 bases, and 13 bases had no gene match. Germline V gene lookup returns CDR1 SGHNT and CDR2 YYREEE (reference sequence). This CDR3 region has 16 residues. Here the CDR3 DNA reads TGTGCCAGCAGCGCCGCCGGGACTAGCTTTTCCGACGAGCAGTACTTC. It codes for CASSAAGTSFSDEQYF.

The chain employs TRBV5-8 and TRBJ2-7, with TRBD2 identical over 8 bases. The V gene's germline CDR1 is SGHTS and CDR2 YDEGEE. J lost 2 bases, V lost 1 base, and 17 bases had no gene match. The CDR3 runs to 19 residues. Written as DNA, the CDR3 is TGTGCCAGCAGCTTGTTTGGGGGGGGGAGCGGGAGTCGTCCCTACGAGCAGTACTTC. Amino acids: CASSLFGGGSGSRPYEQYF.

The chain employs TRBV2 and TRBJ2-1, with a weak D call TRBD1 (5 bases). The V end was cut by 9 bases, the J end by 2 bases, with 11 bases between. From germline, CDR1 is SNHLY and CDR2 FYNNEI. The CDR3 has 13 residues. The CDR3, as DNA: TGTGCCAGTCGAAGGGGAACCTACAATGAGCAGTTCTTC. Amino acids: CASRRGTYNEQFF.

The gene calls are TRBV13 and TRBJ2-3; TRBD2 matches 8 bases. The germline CDR1 and CDR2 sequences are PRHDT and FYEKMQ (reference sequence). The CDR3 totals 14 residues. V dropped 4 bases and J dropped 12; count of bases not matched to a gene: 12. CDR3 DNA: TGTGCCAGCAGCTCTACCGGGACTAGGGCATCACAGTATTTT. Amino acids: CASSSTGTRASQYF.

V is TRBV10-3 and J is TRBJ1-5; 7 positions match TRBD1. The V gene end was trimmed by 5 bases and the J gene end by 7 bases; junction bases not matched to a gene: 8. From germline, CDR1 is ENHRY and CDR2 SYGVKD. This CDR3 contains 14 residues. CDR3 loop: CAISTTGVGQPQHF. The CDR3 DNA sequence: TGTGCCATCAGTACAACAGGGGTTGGGCAGCCCCAGCATTTT.

This clone was observed once. The CDR3 loop is CASSVPSHSGANVLTF. Written as DNA, the CDR3 is TGTGCCAGCAGTGTACCGTCACACTCTGGGGCCAACGTCCTGACTTTC. This sequence joins TRBV28 and TRBJ2-6; D gene ambiguous. This CDR3 is built from 16 residues. Trimming removed 5 bases from V and 0 bases from J, with 11 bases in between. Per the germline V gene, CDR1 is MDHEN and CDR2 is SYDVKM.

The chain links TRBV2 to TRBJ2-7, with TRBD2 matching 9 bases. Germline CDR1 is SNHLY and CDR2 is FYNNEI. Unmatched junction bases numbered 5, after V lost 7 bases and J lost 4 bases. The CDR3 runs to 13 residues. Here the CDR3 DNA reads TGTGCCAGCATGGCGCGGGGGGGATACGAGCAGTACTTC. This gives the protein CASMARGGYEQYF.

The J gene is TRBJ2-7, the V gene TRBV6-1, with a weak D call TRBD1 (6 bases). This CDR3 spans 13 amino acids. The germline V and J ends were trimmed by 8 bases and 0 bases, with 11 bases remaining between them. The germline CDR1 and CDR2 sequences are MNHNS and SASEGT. The CDR3 is CASLPDSSYEQYF. The CDR3 DNA sequence: TGTGCCAGCCTACCGGACAGCTCCTACGAGCAGTACTTC.

The chain employs TRBV5-1 and TRBJ1-1; 11 nucleotides match TRBD1. The CDR3 sequence is 15 residues long. Per the germline V gene, CDR1 is SGHRS and CDR2 is YFSETQ. V dropped 0 bases and J dropped 7; count of bases not matched to a gene: 5. The CDR3 region is CASSLAGQGASEAFF. For the CDR3, the DNA is TGCGCCAGCAGCTTGGCCGGACAGGGGGCAAGTGAAGCTTTCTTT.

This chain connects TRBV6-5 to TRBJ2-7; the match to TRBD1 covers 7 bases. Trimming removed 0 bases from V and 4 bases from J; junction bases left unmatched: 9. Germline V gene data show CDR1 as MNHEY and CDR2 as SVGAGI. This CDR3 has 16 amino acids. CDR3 bases: TGTGCCAGCAGTTACTCTCACCGGGACAGCATTTACGAGCAGTACTTC. Its protein is CASSYSHRDSIYEQYF.

The chain recombines TRBV9 with TRBJ2-1; 9 bases agree with TRBD2. The CDR3 covers 15 residues. V was clipped by 4 bases and J by 3 bases; unmatched bases: 5. Germline lookup yields CDR1 SGDLS and CDR2 YYNGEE. The CDR3 bases are TGTGCCAGCAGCTCCGGACTAGCGCACTACAATGAGCAGTTCTTC. Its translation is CASSSGLAHYNEQFF.

This sequence joins TRBV14 and TRBJ2-7; TRBD2 aligns across 12 bases. CDR3 length: 15 amino acids. Germline CDR1 is SGHDN and CDR2 is FVKESK. Trimming took 4 bases from V and 4 from J; bases not matched to a gene: 5. This CDR3 reads CASSPRLAGVYEQYF. CDR3 in DNA: TGTGCCAGCAGCCCCAGACTAGCGGGAGTGTACGAGCAGTACTTC.

This chain's CDR3 is CASRPWTGVGNQPQHF. In DNA form, the CDR3 reads TGTGCCAGCAGGCCCTGGACAGGGGTCGGCAATCAGCCCCAGCATTTT. J is TRBJ1-5 and V is TRBV27; 9 positions match TRBD1. Trimming removed 6 bases from V and 2 bases from J; junction bases left unmatched: 8. Germline CDR1 reads MNHEY; CDR2 reads SMNVEV (reference sequence). The CDR3 is 16 residues long.

This chain joins TRBV5-4 and TRBJ2-6; the D gene is possibly TRBD1 (6 bases). CDR3 size: 16 residues. V lost 4 bases and J lost 2, with 13 bases in between. CDR1 is SGHNT, CDR2 YYREEE, per germline (reference sequence). CDR3 DNA sequence: TGTGCCAGCAGCCCCGGGACACTGCCTGGGGCCAACGTCCTGACTTTC. It yields the protein CASSPGTLPGANVLTF.

The J gene is TRBJ2-7, the V gene TRBV19; D may be TRBD1 (5 bases). Germline lookup yields CDR1 LNHDA and CDR2 SQIVND (reference sequence). V was trimmed by 3 bases and J by 3 bases, leaving 9 bases between them. This CDR3 contains 13 residues. CDR3 DNA sequence: TGTGCCAGTAGTATGGGGCATGGCTACGAGCAGTACTTC. The encoded protein is CASSMGHGYEQYF.

This clone was seen a few times. The genes are TRBV5-5 and TRBJ2-1; tentatively, D is TRBD2 (6 bases). Per the germline V gene, CDR1 is SGHKS and CDR2 is YYEKEE (reference sequence). Trimming pared 3 bases from V and 4 bases from J, leaving 11 bases between. The CDR3 runs to 14 residues. The CDR3 loop reads CASSYGTVYNEQFF. The CDR3 DNA sequence: TGTGCCAGCAGCTACGGGACTGTATACAATGAGCAGTTCTTC. The variable domain in full, with the rest retrieved from reference TRBV5-5 and TRBJ2-1, is DAGVTQSPTHLIKTRGQQVTLRCSPISGHKSVSWYQQVLGQGPQFIFQYYEKEERGRGNFPDRFSARQFPNYSSELNVNALLLGDSALYLCASSYGTVYNEQFFGPGTRLTVL.

The chain has TRBV5-1 and TRBJ2-3, with 7 nucleotides matching TRBD2. The CDR3 has 16 residues. Losses at the gene ends were 0 bases for V and 1 base for J; bases not matched to a gene: 5. Germline V gene data show CDR1 as SGHRS and CDR2 as YFSETQ. The CDR3 spells CASSLVSSGRTDTQYF. As DNA, the CDR3 is TGCGCCAGCAGCTTGGTTTCTAGCGGACGCACAGATACGCAGTATTTT.

The chain uses TRBV28 and TRBJ2-7; 7 positions match TRBD2. This CDR3 comprises 14 residues. Trimming cost V 5 bases and J 3 bases; bases outside gene matches: 7. Germline-derived CDR1 and CDR2 are MDHEN and SYDVKM. CDR3 loop: CASSLTGGRYEQYF. The CDR3 nucleotides read TGTGCCAGCAGTCTCACGGGGGGACGCTACGAGCAGTACTTC.

J is TRBJ1-2 and V is TRBV6-6, with TRBD1 identical over 9 bases. V was pared by 6 bases and J by 8 bases, with 10 bases of the junction left unmatched. The V gene's germline CDR1 is MNHNY and CDR2 SVGAGI (reference sequence). The CDR3 loop spans 14 amino acids. The CDR3 loop is CASSQFRTGEGYTF. The CDR3 nucleotides are TGTGCCAGCAGCCAATTTAGGACAGGGGAAGGCTACACCTTC.

This clone appeared once. This chain joins TRBV9 and TRBJ2-1, with 9 bases that match TRBD1. The germline gives CDR1 SGDLS, CDR2 YYNGEE. The junction had 2 bases not matched to a gene; V was cut back by 0 bases and J by 4 bases. CDR3 length: 15 residues. The DNA for the CDR3 is TGTGCCAGCAGCGTAGCCGGGACAGGGTACAATGAGCAGTTCTTC. This encodes CASSVAGTGYNEQFF. The full variable domain, in which reference TRBV9 and TRBJ2-1 provide the parts outside the CDR3, is DSGVTQTPKHLITATGQRVTLRCSPRSGDLSVYWYQQSLDQGLQFLIQYYNGEERAKGNILERFSAQQFPDLHSELNLSSLELGDSALYFCASSVAGTGYNEQFFGPGTRLTVL.

This clone occurred many times. The rearrangement links TRBV7-8 to TRBJ1-5, with 12 nucleotides matching TRBD1. CDR3 length equals 16 residues. The V gene end was trimmed by 5 bases and the J gene end by 5 bases; junction bases not matched to a gene: 7. The germline V gene encodes CDR1 SGHVS and CDR2 FQNEAQ. CDR3 sequence (DNA): TGTGCCAGCAGCCAGACCGGGACAGGGGGCTATCAGCCCCAGCATTTT. Translated, it gives CASSQTGTGGYQPQHF. Complete variable domain (other parts from reference TRBV7-8 and TRBJ1-5): GAGVSQSPRYKVAKRGQDVALRCDPISGHVSLFWYQQALGQGPEFLTYFQNEAQLDKSGLPSDRFFAERPEGSVSTLKIQRTQQEDSAVYLCASSQTGTGGYQPQHFGDGTRLSIL.

The chain has TRBV4-3 and TRBJ1-1, with TRBD1 identical over 7 bases. The CDR3 has 15 residues. Germline V lookup: CDR1 LGHNA, CDR2 YSLEER. Unmatched junction bases numbered 5, after V lost 4 bases and J lost 0 bases. The CDR3 region has the DNA TGCGCCAGCAGCCTCAGGGGACAGTTGAACACTGAAGCTTTCTTT. It translates to CASSLRGQLNTEAFF.

This chain joins TRBV10-3 and TRBJ2-2; 9 bases are shared with TRBD1. The CDR3 sequence is 14 residues long. J lost 7 bases, V lost 10 bases, and 10 bases had no gene match. The germline V gene has CDR1 ENHRY and CDR2 SYGVKD. The chain's CDR3 is CATSGQGTVGELFF. The CDR3 DNA reads TGTGCCACCTCGGGACAGGGAACGGTCGGGGAGCTGTTTTTT.

This chain joins TRBV7-8 and TRBJ1-2, with TRBD1 matching 8 bases. This CDR3 contains 16 residues. The V and J ends lost 6 bases and 0 bases, in that order; junction bases with no gene match: 9. Per germline, CDR1 SGHVS and CDR2 FQNEAQ. The CDR3 sequence: CASSTGTGFPNYGYTF. CDR3 coding DNA: TGTGCCAGCAGTACCGGGACAGGATTTCCTAACTATGGCTACACCTTC.